A selection of T cell receptor beta chains follows, all from one sample in a study of T cells in localized non-small cell lung cancer. Sequenced by immunoSEQ multiplex PCR; TCRdb stores in-frame clones only, minus some. The table includes over 45,000 clones, approximately 80% detected once. The material sequenced was peripheral blood, taken before any cancer treatment. The receptors were gathered from a man aged 40 to 70 with stage I squamous cell lung carcinoma. Each CDR3 is given with its conserved first and last residue. A D gene is named only where the DNA matches it firmly. Some rows mark clone size as missing; the rest say once, few, many or name a class of expanded clone.

len,v_gene,j_gene,d_gene,abundance,CDR3nt,CDR3aa
14,TRBV19,TRBJ1-5,TRBD1,-,TGTGCCAGTAGTCGACAGGGTTTGGGTCAGCCCCAGCATTTT,CASSRQGLGQPQHF
10,TRBV4-2,TRBJ2-1,-,-,TGTGCCAGTGGGGTGGGTGAGCAGTTCTTC,CASGVGEQFF
15,TRBV28,TRBJ1-2,-,-,TGTGCCAGCAGTTTATGGAGGGCAGGGAGCTATGGCTACACCTTC,CASSLWRAGSYGYTF
13,TRBV27,TRBJ1-2,-,few,TGTGCCAGCGGAATGACAGCGAACTATGGCTACACCTTC,CASGMTANYGYTF
11,TRBV6-1,TRBJ2-1,-,-,TGTGCCAGCAGTGAAAGACCTGAGCAGTTCTTC,CASSERPEQFF
15,TRBV5-5,TRBJ2-3,TRBD1,-,TGTGCCAGCGTCAGGGGGCTGGCCTACACAGATACGCAGTATTTT,CASVRGLAYTDTQYF
15,TRBV5-1,TRBJ1-5,-,-,TGCGCCAGCAGCTTGGGGCAGGGAAGCAATCAGCCCCAGCATTTT,CASSLGQGSNQPQHF
12,TRBV7-2,TRBJ1-3,-,-,TGTGCCAGCAGCTTAGCTGGAAACACCATATATTTT,CASSLAGNTIYF
14,TRBV19,TRBJ1-2,-,-,TGTGCCAGTAGTATAGATTCTCCGTGGGATGGCTACACCTTC,CASSIDSPWDGYTF
16,TRBV2,TRBJ2-5,TRBD2,-,TGTGCCAGCAGTGGACTAGCGGGTGTCTCCCAAGAGACCCAGTACTTC,CASSGLAGVSQETQYF
15,TRBV6-1,TRBJ1-5,TRBD1,-,TGTGCCAGCAGAACTACAGGGGGGCTAAATCAGCCCCAGCATTTT,CASRTTGGLNQPQHF
13,TRBV18,TRBJ1-1,-,few,TGTGCCAGCTCACCCATAGGGGACACTGAAGCTTTCTTT,CASSPIGDTEAFF
14,TRBV7-2,TRBJ1-2,-,-,TGTGCCAGCACCGTAAGCCGGGAAGCTTATGGCTACACCTTC,CASTVSREAYGYTF
14,TRBV19,TRBJ2-2,-,once,TGTGCCAGTAGTATACACCTGAACACCGGGGAGCTGTTTTTT,CASSIHLNTGELFF
13,TRBV29-1,TRBJ2-2,TRBD1,-,TGCAGCGTTTCCCGGGACAGGGCCGGGGAGCTGTTTTTT,CSVSRDRAGELFF
14,TRBV9,TRBJ1-4,-,-,TGTGCCAGCAGCGCGGGGGCCACTAATGAAAAACTGTTTTTT,CASSAGATNEKLFF